This TCR beta chain derives from a study of cytomegalovirus exposure and HLA in healthy donors (dated by TCRdb to about 2017). With regard to the full study: An earlier analysis of roughly 570 of the donors reported approximately 280 Gb of sequence data and 95 million to 140 million unique TCR beta sequences obtained from approximately 180 million T cells. An early release covering more than 500 HLA-typed donors comprised around 300 gigabases of sequencing data and about 90 million unique TCR sequences. Using immunosequencing, the study profiled T cell repertoires from some 670 subjects and related those repertoires to cytomegalovirus serostatus. Besides the first cohort of 550 to 750 subjects, a separate validation cohort made up of 120 different subjects was used. The study was designed to test whether signatures of past pathogen exposure could be identified by cataloging public T cell receptors. Across some 400 genotyped donors of the cohort, an average of roughly 230,000 unique TCR beta nucleotide sequences per donor were sequenced, and approximately 17% of those sequences were non-productive. The genetic ancestry cluster associated with self-reported Caucasian donors included 70% to 85% of the 398 genotyped donors. High-throughput TCR immunosequencing, statistical association of individual TCRs with disease status, and machine learning were combined to predict cytomegalovirus infection status. A later genetic analysis took genome-wide SNP genotypes for about 55% of the 666 donors and used that subset as a discovery cohort. An earlier analysis of approximately 640 of the donors applied high-throughput TCR beta sequencing to assess whether each TCR beta V gene segment acted as functional or pseudogenic. A later analysis re-analyzed previously published TCR beta repertoires from roughly 690 donors and added high-resolution HLA genotyping to study TCR occurrence patterns. Several DR-DQ haplotypes were handled as single units for association and clustering because linkage in the cohort was strong. HLA typing covered class I and class II loci at four-digit resolution. Typing coverage differed by locus: A, B, C, DRB1 and DQB1 were typed in about 620-640 donors, DQA1 in about 550, DPA1 in approximately 600, and DPB1 in just under 490. In the later analysis, no new phenotypic data were used to find candidate immune exposures; instead, reliance was placed on TCR beta sequences and their occurrence across donors. Every repertoire in the discovery cohort had been generated on one and the same sequencing platform. Donor age, sex, ethnicity and CMV serostatus were compiled together with the repertoire data.

The library was generated by the immunoSEQ multiplex PCR assay. A mixture of 60 forward primers for TCR Vbeta segments and 13 reverse primers for TCR Jbeta segments was used in the multiplex PCR. A multiplex PCR assay on genomic DNA amplified the CDR3 region of rearranged TCR beta genes. On the Illumina HiSeq System, the amplified TCR beta libraries were sequenced as 87-base-pair reads. Under the source paper's analysis protocol: In a later analysis, roughly 80 million unique TCR beta chains were counted across the 666 repertoires, and about 9.9 million of these chains were shared by at least two donors. A nearest-neighbor algorithm error-corrected the raw reads and collapsed the reads into unique sequences, merging closely related sequences to remove PCR and sequencing errors. To assign V, D and J gene segments, CDR3 sequences were aligned to IMGT reference sequences. For a sequence to be retained, at least a six-nucleotide match to both a V gene segment and a J gene segment was required. A rearrangement counted as productive if the CDR3 had no stop codons and remained in frame with V and J, and every other rearrangement counted as non-productive. Following IMGT convention, CDR3 was defined as the stretch from the second conserved V-encoded cysteine to the conserved J-encoded phenylalanine. Sequences without an unambiguous match to a single V gene segment were excluded from the earlier analysis of 450 to 750 of the donors. In an earlier analysis of approximately 550 of the donors, V segments were called functional above 56.7% productive rearrangements and were called segregating when the between-donor standard deviation exceeded 5%. To diagnose cytomegalovirus status from the catalog of TCR beta chain sequences, a statistical classification framework was built. In a later analysis, V and J genes were assigned by comparing TCR nucleotide sequences against IMGT/GENE-DB human TR gene sequences. A later analysis assigned CDR3 sequences and most-parsimonious VDJ recombination scenarios with the TCRdist pipeline. In a later analysis, every TCR beta chain was defined by the combination of its CDR3 amino acid sequence and its V-gene family, and reads without a unique V-gene family were dropped. To address suspected cross-contamination and a sequencing artifact, a later analysis removed 592 highly shared, low-generation-probability nucleotide sequences. A later analysis calculated a clonal expansion index for each public chain from normalized within-repertoire ranks of inferred template counts. In a later analysis, generation probabilities were computed using a VDJ recombination model fitted to out-of-frame rearrangements, and the results were checked against IGoR. Hypergeometric tests were used in a later analysis to score TCR-TCR, TCR-HLA and TCR-CMV co-occurrence, with a repertoire-size bias correction applied to the TCR pairs. A later analysis estimated false discovery rates by permuting HLA or CMV assignments 20 times. In a later analysis, co-occurring TCRs were grouped using DBSCAN, and TCRdist sequence similarity was added for clustering within HLA-allele-positive subsets. Repertoires with fewer than 30,000 or more than 120,000 public chains, plus five repertoires with anomalous nucleotide sharing, were excluded from co-occurrence clustering. Held by TCRdb, this immuneACCESS table contains in-frame sequences only and omits some clones. Under half of the omission traces to an unresolved V gene where checked; the cause of the rest is unknown. The V and J calls and clone size come from that table; D and trimming were worked out from the DNA. In this sample the table shows around 150,000 clones, 55% to 85% of which occur a single time. The ten largest clones add up to roughly 2.1% of the sample.

In regard to this clone: The target of this receptor is not known. Base quality data are lacking; no much larger clone is found one base away.

Trimming leaves V shorter by 2 bases and J shorter by 4 bases, with the junction holding 10 bases beyond the gene matches. CDR1 is given as MGHRA and CDR2 as YSYEKL, both from the germline V gene. The CDR3 holds 17 amino acids from the cysteine to the phenylalanine. CDR3 DNA is the only sequence kept; it has 51 bases, read in frame from the first base. The cohort was made up of several hundred healthy bone marrow donors. At the time of sampling, every cohort member was nominally healthy, though immune exposures that went unrecorded were likely present. The donor was CMV seronegative and belonged to the group of 352 seronegative cohort members. A peripheral blood sample was collected from each donor, and TCR beta sequencing was performed on peripheral blood mononuclear cells. Genomic DNA extraction from the blood cell samples was performed with the Qiagen DNeasy Blood Extraction Kit. Here is what the overall study found, with its caveats: Cytomegalovirus status was reported to be diagnosed by the classifier with high specificity and sensitivity in both the original and validation cohorts. A later analysis reported that several top co-occurrence clusters appeared linked to parvovirus B19, influenza, CMV and Epstein-Barr virus. The only immune exposure information available for the cohort was CMV serostatus. An association between a missense DCLRE1C variant and V-gene and J-gene trimming of TCR beta chains was found in a later genetic analysis and replicated in an independent cohort. In vitro tests confirmed that a few of the cytomegalovirus-associated TCR beta chains recognize cytomegalovirus antigens. Roughly uniform sequencing depth across donors was assumed in presence/absence analyses, although this assumption may not hold. According to a later analysis, TCR association rates differed among HLA loci, with DRB1 alleles showing the most associated TCRs and HLA-C alleles showing the fewest. Correlated functional status among segregating V segments might reflect linkage disequilibrium, but an unknown experimental factor could not be ruled out. The earlier analysis of fewer than 750 of the donors excluded roughly 17 rarely observed V segments, including chromosome 9 orphons, because counts were too low. A further reported finding was that TCR beta sequences accurately predicted the HLA-A and HLA-B alleles for most subjects in the first cohort. Some IMGT-functional V segments, including TRBV6-2 and TRBV6-3, could not be distinguished by the 87-base-pair reads and were therefore excluded. At a false discovery rate of 0.05, a later analysis linked approximately 18,000 TCR beta sequences to specific HLA alleles. Most TCR sequences were seen in very few donors, while some public TCRs were found in many individuals. A later analysis found that most CMV-associated TCR beta chains appeared HLA-restricted, with HLA associations seemingly driven largely by CMV exposure. A total of fewer than 200 TCR beta chains were listed by the study as associated with cytomegalovirus. An earlier analysis of 587 of the donors showed that most TCR beta V segments appeared in productive rearrangements either about 87% or about 30% of the time, which broadly matched IMGT annotations. When HLA alleles, especially DR and DQ, strongly co-occurred, attributing TCR associations to individual alleles was difficult. The cohort was sequenced for TCR beta chains only, and without alpha or paired-chain data the features that could be detected were limited. The authors suggested that the approach could potentially be extended to other disease states and immunological phenotypes. A later genetic analysis reported fewer N-insertions in productive TCRs among donors in an Asian-associated ancestry cluster than the roughly 690-donor mean. A cluster of highly shared sequence variants was judged likely to be a technical artifact of the sequencing pipeline. Because some donors lacked HLA typing at each locus, the association tests relied only on the typed subset. In a later analysis, HLA-associated TCR beta chains were found to be more clonally expanded and to have lower generation probabilities than equally common non-associated chains.

The rearrangement combines TRBV4-1 with TRBJ2-1; TRBD2 aligns with 8 central bases. Sequences were obtained from PBMCs. The TCR originated in a middle-aged man in good health and CMV-seronegative. The DNA sequence follows: TGCGCCAGCAGCCAACCCGGCGGGAGGCTTAGATACAATGAGCAGTTCTTC. It encodes CASSQPGGRLRYNEQFF.